This T cell receptor beta chain stems from a study of T cell responses to AZD1222 COVID-19 vaccine (dated by TCRdb to about 2021). Study-level background: A total of over 230 trial participants underwent TCR sequencing, of whom 207 had received two doses of AZD1222 and about 25 had received two doses of the MenACWY control vaccine. Enrollment into the trials was organized by age into subgroups of 18-55, 56-69 and 70-plus years, and those subgroups contained about 160, 30 and 59 TCR-sequenced participants, respectively.

The intended sense of this specimen's time point label: baseline before first vaccination. The treatment or condition label for this specimen denotes: meningococcal conjugate vaccine given as trial control. The vaccinee samples were drawn from two UK trials, COV001 and COV002, one of which was a single-blind randomized controlled phase 2/3 trial testing AZD1222 (ChAdOx1 nCoV-19) in healthy adults. For TCRbeta chain sequencing, PBMC samples were collected from trial participants at day 0 and at day 28 after the second dose. General findings and caveats noted by the study authors: Because no samples from the day 14 peak response were available, repertoires could be characterized only after the peak T cell response. The 56-69-year group was small, and its depth increase did not reach significance, likely because of low power. Conclusions about previously exposed vaccinees are limited because only a handful of AZD1222 recipients were SARS-CoV-2 seropositive at baseline. Participants were mostly white British, with more females than males. The authors suggested clonal diversity may have been underestimated. Spike-specific TCR breadth and depth rose significantly after two AZD1222 doses compared with day 0 and with MenACWY recipients. Reportedly, almost half of the unique spike-specific TCRs recognized epitopes lying outside the regions that are mutated in the B.1.351 and B.1.1.7 variants. The whole spike protein was spanned by vaccine-associated CD4 TCRs, and dominant responses were seen in regions 160-218 and 743-854.

Of note for this clone: The specificity of this receptor is unknown. Per-nucleotide qualities are absent, and no much larger clonotype sits a single base away.

The CDR3 regions of human TCRbeta chains were subjected to immunosequencing. Processing in the source paper ran as follows. Repertoire TCRs were matched against a reference library of SARS-CoV-2-specific TCRs generated with the MIRA antigen-specificity platform. Breadth was defined as the fraction of unique TCRs that were SARS-CoV-2-associated, and depth was defined as the fraction of total T cells that were SARS-CoV-2-associated. Using the MIRA data, each spike-specific TCR was mapped to the spike region that the TCR reacts to and placed in a CD4 or CD8 class. Log10-transformed breadth and depth values were compared by one-way ANOVA with Sidak's multiple comparisons tests. TCRdb mirrors the immuneACCESS table, restricted to in-frame sequences. Some clones are absent from its copies; in checked studies, under half trace to an unresolved V gene, and the reason for the others is unknown. The DNA was the basis for D and trimming; V, J and clone size are from that table. For this sample there are 200,000 or so clones; about nine tenths appear just once. The top ten constitute approximately 2.5% of the sample.

CDR1 is given as MNHEY and CDR2 as SVGEGT, both from the germline V gene. The CDR3 runs 16 amino acids, cysteine and phenylalanine included. The only DNA kept is the CDR3, 48 bases in frame from the first base. Germline trimming amounts to 0 bases on V and 6 bases on J, with 6 as the count of junction bases outside the gene matches. This TCR came from an adult in good health. The starting material was peripheral blood, obtained on day 0 of MenACWY control vaccination. The chain uses TRBV6-2 or TRBV6-3 and TRBJ1-4, with 8 central nucleotides matching TRBD1. This receptor has the CDR3 CASSYSGGQGHEKLFF. At the DNA level, the sequence is TGTGCCAGCAGTTACTCGGGAGGACAGGGACATGAAAAACTGTTTTTT.